The 9 T cell receptor delta chains reported below all come from one sample, sequenced in a study of Vδ1+ human thymocytes. General study results and limits: Thymic TRG and TRD repertoires appeared highly polyclonal.

The antigens these receptors bind are not known. Sequences come from RNA converted to cDNA by reverse transcription. Pooled V-gene forward primers with one constant-region reverse primer generated the CDR3 amplicons by multiplex PCR. TCRdb repeated clone calling on the multiplex PCR reads with CATT. Among about 25,000 delta-chain clones listed, 6.5% to 8% were seen once. Material: Vdelta1+ gamma-delta thymocytes from the thymus. Subset reported: FACS-sorted CD3+ TCRalphabeta- TCRVdelta1+ TCRVdelta2- thymocytes. The source of these receptors is a girl in the first two years of life who had congenital heart surgery.

This clone came up a few times. The V call is TRDV1, the J call TRDJ1; TRDD3 agrees at 9 bases. CDR1 TSWWSYY and CDR2 QGS come from the germline V gene. Trimming cost V 0 bases and J 0 bases; bases outside gene matches: 20. CDR3 length equals 22 residues. The CDR3: CALGELTPRGAGGYQDTDKLIF. DNA of the CDR3: TGTGCTCTTGGGGAACTAACCCCCCGTGGTGCCGGGGGATACCAAGACACCGATAAACTCATCTTT.

This sequence joins TRDV1 and TRDJ1; 9 bases agree with TRDD3. After removal of 2 bases from V and 1 base from J, the junction contained 11 bases not matched to a gene. The germline V gene encodes CDR1 TSWWSYY and CDR2 QGS. The CDR3 sequence is 18 residues long. The CDR3 DNA sequence: TGTGCTCTTGGGGAATTACGCTGGGGGATCCCCCTCACCGATAAACTCATCTTT. Translating it yields CALGELRWGIPLTDKLIF.

The sample holds a few counts of this clone. The chain uses TRDV1 and TRDJ1; tentative D call: TRDD3 (7 bases). This CDR3 has 22 amino acids. Trimming removed 1 base from V and 0 bases from J, with 30 bases in between. CDR1 and CDR2 from the germline V gene are TSWWSYY and QGS. CDR3 DNA: TGTGCTCTTGGGGAACCTGCCTTCCCAATACCTTACTGGGGCCCCGACACCGATAAACTCATCTTT. Encoded protein: CALGEPAFPIPYWGPDTDKLIF.

This clone was recorded a few times. This chain connects TRDV1 to TRDJ1; 12 bases align to TRDD3. In germline, CDR1 is TSWWSYY, CDR2 QGS. CDR3 length: 22 residues. V trimming: 1 base; J trimming: 0 bases; junction bases outside the gene matches: 18. Here the CDR3 DNA reads TGTGCTCTTGGGGAACCTTCCTACGGCCTTCTGGGGGATACGGTCTACACCGATAAACTCATCTTT. Translated: CALGEPSYGLLGDTVYTDKLIF.

This clone appeared a few times. This rearrangement joins TRDV1 to TRDJ1; 13 bases map to TRDD3. Germline V gives CDR1 TSWWSYY, CDR2 QGS. This CDR3 comprises 22 residues. Trimming at V came to 4 bases and at J to 3 bases, leaving 23 bases not matched to a gene. The CDR3 here is CALGATYGEPHILGDTPDKLIF. The CDR3 nucleotides read TGTGCTCTTGGGGCCACATACGGAGAGCCCCATATACTGGGGGATACGCCCGATAAACTCATCTTT.

This chain links TRDV1 with TRDJ1, with 10 bases fitting TRDD3. The V segment lost 0 bases and the J segment 5 bases; nucleotides outside the gene matches: 15. The CDR3 loop spans 19 amino acids. Germline V lookup: CDR1 TSWWSYY, CDR2 QGS. The CDR3 bases are TGTGCTCTTGGGGAACTAAGACACGGTACTGGGGGATCGAGGGATAAACTCATCTTT. This translates into CALGELRHGTGGSRDKLIF.

This clone was found a few times. The rearrangement links TRDV1 to TRDJ1, with D possibly being TRDD2 (9 bases). Looked up from germline, CDR1 is TSWWSYY and CDR2 is QGS. The CDR3 is 20 residues long. V was clipped by 1 base and J by 2 bases, with 26 bases between them. The CDR3 DNA sequence: TGTGCTCTTGGGGAACGTACCTTCCTACCCGTACTGGGGGCTACCGATAAACTCATCTTT. Amino acids: CALGERTFLPVLGATDKLIF.

For this clone: Compared with germline, one end of the junction differs, possibly owing to a read error. The chain employs TRDV1 and TRDJ1; 9 bases fit TRDD3. This CDR3 spans 20 amino acids. Germline CDR1 reads TSWWSYY; CDR2 reads QGS. The CDR3 loop is CALGESPYSPLLGDIDKLIF. DNA of the CDR3: TGTGCTCTTGGGGAAAGTCCTTACAGTCCCTTACTGGGGGACATCGATAAACTCATCTTC.

The V call is TRDV1, the J call TRDJ1, with 9 bases fitting TRDD3. The germline V gene has CDR1 TSWWSYY and CDR2 QGS. The CDR3 has 18 amino acids. Trimming removed 4 bases from V and 0 bases from J; junction bases left unmatched: 12. The CDR3 protein is CALGGTGGNRGYTDKLIF. In nucleotides, the CDR3 is TGTGCTCTTGGGGGAACTGGGGGAAATAGGGGGTACACCGATAAACTCATCTTT.